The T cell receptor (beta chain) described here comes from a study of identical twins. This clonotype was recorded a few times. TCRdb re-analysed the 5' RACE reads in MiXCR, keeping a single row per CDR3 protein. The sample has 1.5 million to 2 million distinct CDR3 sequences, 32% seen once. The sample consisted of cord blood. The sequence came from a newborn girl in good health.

The CDR3 DNA reads TGCGCCAGCAGCTTACGGGGACTAGCGGGAGGCGGTGAGCAGTTCTTC. Translating it yields CASSLRGLAGGGEQFF. The V and J genes are TRBV5-1 and TRBJ2-1; TRBD2 matches at 15 bases. Germline V lookup: CDR1 SGHRS, CDR2 YFSETQ. This CDR3 contains 16 residues. V was pared by 2 bases and J by 9 bases, with 6 bases of the junction left unmatched.